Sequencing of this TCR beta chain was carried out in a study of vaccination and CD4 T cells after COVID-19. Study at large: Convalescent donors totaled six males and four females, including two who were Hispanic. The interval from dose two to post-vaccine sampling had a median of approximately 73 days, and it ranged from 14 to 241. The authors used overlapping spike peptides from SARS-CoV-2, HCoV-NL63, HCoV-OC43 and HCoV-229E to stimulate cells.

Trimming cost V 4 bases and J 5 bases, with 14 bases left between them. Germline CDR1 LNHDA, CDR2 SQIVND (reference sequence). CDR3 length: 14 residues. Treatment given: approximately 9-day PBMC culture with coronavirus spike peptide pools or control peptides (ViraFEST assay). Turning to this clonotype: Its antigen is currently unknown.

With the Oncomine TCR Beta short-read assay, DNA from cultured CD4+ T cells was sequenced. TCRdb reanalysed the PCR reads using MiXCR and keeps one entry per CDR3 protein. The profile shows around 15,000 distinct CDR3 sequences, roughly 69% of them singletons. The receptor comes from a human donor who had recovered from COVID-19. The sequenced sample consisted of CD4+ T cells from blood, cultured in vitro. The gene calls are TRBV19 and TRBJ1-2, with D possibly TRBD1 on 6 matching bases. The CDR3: CASSTWTAQYGYTF. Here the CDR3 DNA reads TGTGCCAGTAGTACCTGGACAGCTCAATATGGCTACACCTTC.